A selection of T cell receptor beta chains follows, all from one sample in a study of T cells in Graves' hyperthyroidism and ophthalmopathy. TCRdb re-analysed the multiplex PCR reads in MiXCR, keeping a single row per CDR3 protein. The sample comprises about 640,000 distinct CDR3 sequences, about 45% of which are singletons, and roughly 6.5% rests with the top ten. Material for sequencing was peripheral blood or thyroid tissue (not recorded which). The receptors shown here come from an adult man with Graves' disease, either hyperthyroidism or ophthalmopathy (not recorded which). CDR3s leave out the opening cysteine and the closing phenylalanine or tryptophan.

TRBV7-2,ASSPNAKETQY
TRBV7-8,ASSWDGTTYNSPLH
TRBV19,ASNTGTDGFQPQH
TRBV5-1,ASAVPNGTSPLNTEAF
TRBV2,ASSELRRANSPLH
TRBV6-6,ASNRQGSYEQY
TRBV9,ASSVAGDPYEQY
TRBV7-2,ASSSIRGRVEAF
TRBV7-9,ASSLEGGGVNTEAF
TRBV19,ASRGSGELF
TRBV9,ASSRSTTGNTEAF
TRBV5-1,ASSLAGTVNEKLF
TRBV5-1,ASSLSGGVDEAF
TRBV19,ASQGRFDAGELF
TRBV2,ASSPLDTYNSPLH
TRBV20-1,SASGTGGAF
TRBV2,ASRIGQGSEAF